The T cell receptor beta chain under discussion was sequenced for a study of T cells after yellow fever vaccination. The table lists this clonotype with many counts. Its specificity is unknown. CDR1 SGHVS and CDR2 FNYEAQ come from the germline V gene. This CDR3 contains 16 residues. V lost 5 bases and J lost 1, with 17 bases in between. Study-level points and caveats: Contamination of FACS-sorted repertoires by abundant clonotypes from the bulk population could occur.

They built TCR cDNA with 5'RACE template switching, a step that put in a universal primer site and UMIs. TCRdb independently ran MiXCR on the 5' RACE reads; one entry per CDR3 protein. Counted here are about 300,000 distinct CDR3 sequences, 6.8% occurring once; the ten biggest clones make up roughly a sixth. The sequencing here drew on PBMCs, taken roughly 45 days after the first yellow fever vaccination. This TCR came from a man aged 18 to 30 who received the YFV17D yellow fever vaccine. The rearrangement links TRBV7-6 to TRBJ1-1; TRBD1 is a possible D gene (6 bases). The CDR3 region has the DNA TGTGCCAGCAGCGTAGGTGCAGGGGCAGCGAACACTGAAGCTTTCTTT. It encodes CASSVGAGAANTEAFF.